This is a list of T cell receptor beta chains from one sample in a study of T cells in Graves' hyperthyroidism and ophthalmopathy. TCRdb called the multiplex PCR reads again in MiXCR, with one record for every CDR3 protein. The sample lists around 600,000 distinct CDR3 sequences; 45% were seen once. The sample consisted of peripheral blood or thyroid tissue (not recorded which). The receptors were sampled from an adult man with Graves' disease, either hyperthyroidism or ophthalmopathy (not recorded which). The CDR3 runs from the conserved cysteine through the conserved F or W. Fields, in order: D gene, V gene, J gene, clone size, CDR3 protein, CDR3 DNA. The D gene is left open where the match is weak. Rows may omit the clone size; those that give it use once, few, many or a size class.

>.|TRBV2|TRBJ1-1|.
CASFGSRGARGYTKAFF
TGTGCCAGCTTCGGAAGTAGGGGAGCACGAGGGTACACTAAAGCTTTCTTT
>TRBD1|TRBV2|TRBJ1-2|.
CASSWDRGRGGYTF
TGTGCCAGCAGCTGGGACAGGGGGAGGGGTGGCTACACCTTC
>.|TRBV7-2|TRBJ1-6|many
CARDFQSGSSYNSPLHF
TGTGCCAGAGACTTCCAATCAGGAAGCTCCTATAATTCACCCCTCCACTTT
>TRBD2|TRBV7-2|TRBJ2-7|.
CASSPRTSGRAYGYEQYF
TGTGCCAGCAGCCCCCGGACTAGCGGGAGGGCCTACGGGTACGAGCAGTACTTC
>.|TRBV7-2|TRBJ1-3|many
CASSSVGYSGNTIYF
TGTGCCAGCAGCTCAGTGGGGTACTCTGGAAACACCATATATTTT
>TRBD1|TRBV29-1|TRBJ1-2|.
CSVGTGQGGYTF
TGCAGCGTCGGGACAGGGCAGGGTGGCTACACCTTC
>.|TRBV7-2|TRBJ1-1|few
CASSLGAGTNTEAFF
TGTGCCAGCAGTTTGGGGGCCGGGACAAACACTGAAGCTTTCTTT
>TRBD1|TRBV10-3|TRBJ2-7|many
CAIRAGTGGAEQYF
TGTGCCATCAGGGCCGGGACAGGGGGCGCGGAGCAGTACTTC
>.|TRBV20-1|TRBJ1-3|.
CSARGSPVLSGNTIYF
TGCAGTGCTAGAGGGTCACCAGTACTCTCTGGAAACACCATATATTTT
>.|TRBV7-3|TRBJ1-4|few
CASSFLYGEKLFF
TGTGCCAGCAGCTTTTTGTATGGTGAAAAACTGTTTTTT
>TRBD1|TRBV7-8|TRBJ2-7|.
CASSWTGGTGYEQYF
TGTGCCAGCAGCTGGACAGGGGGAACTGGCTACGAGCAGTACTTC
>.|TRBV5-1|TRBJ1-6|.
CASSPAIGTRSPLHF
TGCGCCAGCAGCCCTGCCATAGGGACTAGATCACCCCTCCACTTT
>.|TRBV12-3/TRBV12-4|TRBJ1-3|few
CASSFGRGGNTIYF
TGTGCCAGCAGTTTCGGTCGGGGTGGAAACACCATATATTTT
>.|TRBV25-1|TRBJ2-3|few
CASSDGGTDTQYF
TGTGCCAGCAGTGACGGGGGCACAGATACGCAGTATTTT
>.|TRBV20-1|TRBJ2-5|few
CSARGRTKETQYF
TGCAGTGCTAGGGGCAGGACAAAAGAGACCCAGTACTTC
>TRBD2|TRBV10-3|TRBJ2-7|.
CAIRARTSGTYEQYF
TGTGCCATCAGGGCCAGGACTAGCGGAACCTACGAGCAGTACTTC
>TRBD1|TRBV25-1|TRBJ1-2|.
CASSMRTGVIYGYTF
TGTGCCAGCAGTATGAGGACAGGGGTCATCTATGGCTACACCTTC
>.|TRBV29-1|TRBJ2-5|.
CSVDADSGGETQYF
TGCAGCGTTGATGCCGACAGTGGAGGGGAGACCCAGTACTTC
>TRBD2|TRBV7-6|TRBJ2-7|few
CASSQLAESYEQYF
TGTGCCAGCAGCCAACTAGCGGAGTCCTACGAGCAGTACTTC
>.|TRBV25-1|TRBJ1-4|few
CASSLAGYFGEKLFF
TGTGCCAGCAGCTTGGCGGGCTATTTCGGTGAAAAACTGTTTTTT
>.|TRBV7-9|TRBJ2-7|.
CASSLEGRGYEQYF
TGTGCCAGCAGCTTAGAGGGCAGGGGCTACGAGCAGTACTTC
>TRBD1|TRBV7-9|TRBJ1-5|few
CASSQGGTGTGQPQHF
TGTGCCAGCAGCCAAGGCGGGACAGGGACGGGACAGCCCCAGCATTTT
>TRBD1|TRBV2|TRBJ1-2|.
CASNPGTGSDGYTF
TGTGCCAGCAATCCCGGGACAGGCAGTGATGGCTACACCTTC
>.|TRBV7-6|TRBJ2-7|few
CASSLTQGFGGYEQYF
TGTGCCAGCAGCTTGACCCAGGGTTTTGGTGGTTACGAGCAGTACTTC
>.|TRBV6-1|TRBJ2-5|.
CAISSGETQYF
TGTGCCATCAGCTCGGGAGAGACCCAGTACTTC
>TRBD1|TRBV19|TRBJ1-1|.
CASRADRMNTEAFF
TGTGCCAGTAGAGCGGACAGGATGAACACTGAAGCTTTCTTT
>.|TRBV7-9|TRBJ1-2|many
CASSSGSFGGGYTF
TGTGCCAGCAGCTCAGGGAGCTTCGGTGGGGGCTACACCTTC
>.|TRBV6-1|TRBJ2-5|.
CASSPLAAKETQYF
TGTGCCAGCAGTCCTTTGGCAGCAAAAGAGACCCAGTACTTC
>.|TRBV9|TRBJ1-6|.
CASSVEGEALHF
TGTGCCAGCAGCGTAGAGGGAGAGGCCCTCCACTTT
>.|TRBV7-9|TRBJ1-5|few
CASSLEARGNQPQHF
TGTGCCAGCAGCTTAGAGGCCCGGGGGAATCAGCCCCAGCATTTT
>.|TRBV19|TRBJ1-1|few
CASRGVRGAENTEAFF
TGTGCCAGTAGAGGGGTAAGGGGCGCGGAGAACACTGAAGCTTTCTTT
>.|TRBV13|TRBJ1-6|.
CASSHVGQYNSPLHF
TGTGCCAGCAGCCACGTGGGGCAGTATAATTCACCCCTCCACTTT
>.|TRBV6-5|TRBJ1-4|few
CASSLTEGREKLFF
TGTGCCAGCAGCTTGACAGAGGGGAGGGAAAAACTGTTTTTT
>.|TRBV7-9|TRBJ2-7|once
CASRGANEQYF
TGTGCCAGCCGCGGGGCGAACGAGCAGTACTTC
>.|TRBV5-6|TRBJ1-2|few
CASSPDSANYGYTF
TGTGCCAGCAGCCCGGACAGCGCTAACTATGGCTACACCTTC
>.|TRBV30|TRBJ1-5|.
CAWSTDGVNQPQHF
TGTGCCTGGAGTACCGACGGGGTCAATCAGCCCCAGCATTTT
>.|TRBV11-2|TRBJ1-6|.
CASSLDREGSSPLHF
TGTGCCAGCAGCTTAGATCGTGAGGGCTCCTCACCCCTCCACTTT
>TRBD1|TRBV10-3|TRBJ2-5|few
CAISADRGQETQYF
TGTGCCATCAGTGCTGACAGGGGCCAAGAGACCCAGTACTTC
>.|TRBV24-1|TRBJ2-7|.
CATSGTGTSYEQYF
TGTGCCACCAGTGGGACCGGGACCTCCTACGAGCAGTACTTC
>TRBD1|TRBV7-8|TRBJ1-5|many
CASSLVGQGPMPQHF
TGTGCCAGCAGCTTAGTAGGACAGGGGCCCATGCCCCAGCATTTT
>TRBD1|TRBV7-2|TRBJ1-1|once
CASSFLQGAINTEAFF
TGTGCCAGCAGCTTCCTCCAGGGGGCAATAAACACTGAAGCTTTCTTT
>TRBD1|TRBV20-1|TRBJ1-2|.
CSARAPSGQATNYGYTF
TGCAGTGCTAGAGCGCCTTCCGGACAGGCGACAAACTATGGCTACACCTTC
>TRBD1|TRBV7-9|TRBJ2-7|.
CASSGQGAEEQYF
TGTGCCAGCTCCGGACAGGGGGCGGAGGAGCAGTACTTC
>.|TRBV29-1|TRBJ1-2|many
CSVVVRGRYGYTF
TGCAGCGTTGTGGTCAGGGGAAGGTATGGCTACACCTTC
>.|TRBV5-1|TRBJ1-2|.
CASSWGGRYGYTF
TGCGCCAGCAGCTGGGGGGGACGCTATGGCTACACCTTC
>TRBD1|TRBV24-1|TRBJ1-2|many
CATSDTSGQGNYGYTF
TGTGCCACCAGTGACACCTCCGGACAGGGCAACTATGGCTACACCTTC
>.|TRBV7-8|TRBJ2-2|.
CASSPLGGTGELFF
TGTGCCAGCAGCCCCCTGGGGGGTACCGGGGAGCTGTTTTTT
>.|TRBV7-9|TRBJ1-6|many
CASSLNDNSPLHF
TGTGCCAGCAGCTTGAACGATAATTCACCCCTCCACTTT
>.|TRBV19|TRBJ2-6|many
CASSIGPSGANVLTF
TGTGCCAGTAGTATAGGGCCCTCTGGGGCCAACGTCCTGACTTTC
>TRBD2|TRBV7-2|TRBJ2-7|.
CASSRTAGTNEQYF
TGTGCCAGCAGCCGAACGGCCGGGACTAACGAGCAGTACTTC
>TRBD1|TRBV25-1|TRBJ1-2|.
CASSDQGQRNYGYTF
TGTGCCAGCAGTGACCAGGGACAGAGGAACTATGGCTACACCTTC
>.|TRBV10-3|TRBJ1-2|many
CAISESGGNYGYTF
TGTGCCATCAGTGAGTCGGGGGGGAACTATGGCTACACCTTC
>.|TRBV12-3/TRBV12-4|TRBJ2-7|once
CASSFEGVGMYF
TGTGCCAGCAGTTTCGAGGGCGTTGGTATGTACTTC